The entry below describes one T cell receptor beta chain. The antigen remains undetermined. This CDR3 comprises 15 residues. Between the trimmed V and J ends, which lost 5 bases and 4 bases, there was a span of 17 bases. Germline CDR1 reads SGHVS; CDR2 reads FQNEAQ. In the PCR, 60 Vbeta and 13 Jbeta primers were used. Here immunoSEQ multiplex PCR was the method, and the copy in TCRdb shows in-frame clones only, minus some. This table has 70,000 to 100,000 clones, 69% appearing once. The sample is drawn from a study of cytomegalovirus exposure and HLA in healthy donors. Points from the study as a whole: A later analysis associated 15,000 to 20,000 TCR beta sequences with HLA alleles at a 0.05 false discovery rate.

This clonotype was obtained from a man aged 50-59 years in good health and CMV-seronegative. Specimen: PBMCs. This chain connects TRBV7-8 to TRBJ1-2; possible D gene TRBD1, 5 bases. The CDR3 DNA reads as TGTGCCAGCAGCCCAGAAGGGACGGGGGTCTATGGCTACACCTTC. This codes for CASSPEGTGVYGYTF.